The clone carrying this T cell receptor (beta chain) was counted a few times. What it recognizes is unknown. This sample was taken from a study of T cells after yellow fever vaccination. Study conclusions and caveats: The bulk population could contribute abundant contaminating clonotypes to FACS-sorted repertoires. Shared CD4/CD8 clonotypes were a small share, likely from convergent recombination. A faster peak, day 5 versus 15, was reached by the weaker secondary response. Detected again after the booster were most primary-vaccination clones, at 95% to 98% CD4 and 88% CD8.

TCRdb redid the calling of the 5' RACE reads with MiXCR, one entry per CDR3 protein. The sample has approximately 250,000 distinct CDR3 sequences; around 3.5% are singletons. V was cut by 4 bases and J by 6 bases, with 20 bases left in between. The CDR3 runs 15 residues. Looked up from germline, CDR1 is GTSNPN and CDR2 is SVGIG (reference sequence). The J gene is TRBJ2-3, the V gene TRBV30; D might be TRBD1 or TRBD2, each matching 5 bases. Sequencing used PBMCs, obtained 15 days after the yellow fever booster vaccination. The clonotype was recovered from a man aged 18-30 years who received the YFV17D yellow fever vaccine. This CDR3 is CAWTGKDGPGDTQYF. The CDR3 bases are TGTGCCTGGACCGGGAAAGATGGTCCAGGGGATACGCAGTATTTT.